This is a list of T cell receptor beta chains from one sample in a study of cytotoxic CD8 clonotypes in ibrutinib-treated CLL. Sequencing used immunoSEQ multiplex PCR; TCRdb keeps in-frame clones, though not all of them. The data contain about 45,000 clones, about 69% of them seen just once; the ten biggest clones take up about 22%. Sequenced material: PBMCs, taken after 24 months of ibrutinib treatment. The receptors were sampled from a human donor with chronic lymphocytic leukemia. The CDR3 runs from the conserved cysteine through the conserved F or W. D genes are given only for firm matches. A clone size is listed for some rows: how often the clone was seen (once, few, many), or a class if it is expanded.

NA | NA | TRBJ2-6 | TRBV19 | TGTGCCAGTAGACCGACAGGGAGGGGATCTGGGGCCAACGTCCTGACTTTC | CASRPTGRGSGANVLTF
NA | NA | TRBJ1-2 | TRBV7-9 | TGTGCCAGCAGCCTCGCGTCCCAGGGTTATGGCTACACCTTC | CASSLASQGYGYTF
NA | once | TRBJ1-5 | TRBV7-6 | TGTGCCAGCAGCTTAAGTGAGGAGAAGCCCCAGCATTTT | CASSLSEEKPQHF
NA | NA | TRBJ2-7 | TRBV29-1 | TGCAGCGTTGGAGTGGGAGGTCTCTCCTACGAGCAGTACTTC | CSVGVGGLSYEQYF
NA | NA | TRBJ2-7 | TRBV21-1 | TGTGCCAGCAGCATCGGGGACACTGAAAGGTACGAGCAGTACTTC | CASSIGDTERYEQYF
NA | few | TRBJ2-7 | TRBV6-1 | TGTGCCAGCAGTTTCATAACCTACGAGCAGTACTTC | CASSFITYEQYF
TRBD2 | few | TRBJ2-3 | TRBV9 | TGTGCCAGCAGCGTAGGGGGTAGCGGGGCAACAGATACGCAGTATTTT | CASSVGGSGATDTQYF
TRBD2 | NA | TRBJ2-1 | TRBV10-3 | TGTGCCATCGCGGGGGGGCCCGTTAGTAGCAATGAGCAGTTCTTC | CAIAGGPVSSNEQFF
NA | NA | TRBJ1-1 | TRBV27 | TGTGCCAGCAGTTTATCCGGGACGGTGATGAACACTGAAGCTTTCTTT | CASSLSGTVMNTEAFF
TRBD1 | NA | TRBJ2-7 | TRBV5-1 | TGCGCCAGCAGCTCGACAGGGGCCCACGAGCAGTACTTC | CASSSTGAHEQYF
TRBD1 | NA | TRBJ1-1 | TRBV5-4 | TGTGCCAGCAGCTTGGTATTGGGAGGACAGGGGAACACTGAAGCTTTCTTT | CASSLVLGGQGNTEAFF
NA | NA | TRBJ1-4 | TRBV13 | TGTGCCAGCAGCATTCGGGGGTTTAATGAAAAACTGTTTTTT | CASSIRGFNEKLFF
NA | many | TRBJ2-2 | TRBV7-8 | TGTGCCAGCAGCTCGACTTCCACCGGGGAGCTGTTTTTT | CASSSTSTGELFF
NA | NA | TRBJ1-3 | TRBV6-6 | TGTGCCAGCAGCCTCGACGGGGGCTCTGGAAACACCATATATTTT | CASSLDGGSGNTIYF
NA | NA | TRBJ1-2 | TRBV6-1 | TGTGCCAGCAGTCCTAGGGGGGCAGGGGACTATGGCTACACCTTC | CASSPRGAGDYGYTF
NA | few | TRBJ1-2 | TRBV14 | TGTGCCAGCAGCCAAGGGACCCGCACCACCTTC | CASSQGTRTTF
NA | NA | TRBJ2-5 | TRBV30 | TGTGCCTGGAGTCCCCGGTCGCAAGAGACCCAGTACTTC | CAWSPRSQETQYF
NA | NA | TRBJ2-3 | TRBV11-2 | TGTGCCAGCAGCCTATCCTCATCCCGGGCAGATACGCAGTATTTT | CASSLSSSRADTQYF
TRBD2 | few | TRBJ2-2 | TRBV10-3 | TGTGCCATCACCCGTGAGACTAGCGGGGGCGTCTACACCGGGGAGCTGTTTTTT | CAITRETSGGVYTGELFF
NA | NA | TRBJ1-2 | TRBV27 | TGTGCCAGCAGTAGGGACCCCCAGAACTATGGCTACACCTTC | CASSRDPQNYGYTF
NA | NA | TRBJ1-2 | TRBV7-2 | TGTGCCAGCAGCTTAGACGGGACTAACTATGGCTACACCTTC | CASSLDGTNYGYTF
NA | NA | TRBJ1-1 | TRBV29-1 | TGCAGCGTTGCCTACCCAGGGTATTTCTTT | CSVAYPGYFF
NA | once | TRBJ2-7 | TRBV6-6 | TGTGCCAGCAGTTGGTCAGACGGCTTCGAGCAGTACTTC | CASSWSDGFEQYF
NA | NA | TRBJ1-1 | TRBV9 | TGTGCCCCTCAGTGGGAGGCAAAGGACGGCAAGGGAACTGAAGCTTTCTTT | CAPQWEAKDGKGTEAFF
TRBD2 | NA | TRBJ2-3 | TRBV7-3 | TGTGCCAGCAGCCCTGGGACTAGCGGGATGACAGATACGCAGTATTTT | CASSPGTSGMTDTQYF
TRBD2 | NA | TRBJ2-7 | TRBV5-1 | TGCGCCAGCAGGGCGGGGGGCCTTCCCACCGCCTACGAGCAGTACTTC | CASRAGGLPTAYEQYF
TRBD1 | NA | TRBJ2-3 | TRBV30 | TGTGCCTGGAGTGAACTGGACAGGAGCACAGATACGCAGTATTTT | CAWSELDRSTDTQYF
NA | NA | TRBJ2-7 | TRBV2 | TGTGCCAGCGTGCAGGCGAGTATCCTCTACGAGCAGTACTTC | CASVQASILYEQYF
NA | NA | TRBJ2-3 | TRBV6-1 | TGTGCCACCCGGGAAGCTGGGGCAGATACGCAGTATTTT | CATREAGADTQYF
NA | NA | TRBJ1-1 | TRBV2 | TGTGCCAGCAAGGTTCACACTGAAGCTTTCTTT | CASKVHTEAFF
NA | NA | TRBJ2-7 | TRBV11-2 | TGTGCCAGCAGCTTAGATCTCGGACATGCCTACGAGCAGTACTTC | CASSLDLGHAYEQYF
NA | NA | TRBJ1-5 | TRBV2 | TGTGCCAGCAGCAGGACAGTAAACTCCGGCAAGCCCCAGCATTTT | CASSRTVNSGKPQHF
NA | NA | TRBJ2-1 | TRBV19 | TGTGCCAGTAGTATAGCGAAGCAGGGCAATGAGCAGTTCTTC | CASSIAKQGNEQFF
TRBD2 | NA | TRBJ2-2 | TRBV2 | TGTGCCAGCAGCCCCGGACTAGCGGGAGTTTGGACCGGGGAGCTGTTTTTT | CASSPGLAGVWTGELFF
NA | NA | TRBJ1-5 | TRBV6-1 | TGTGCCACCCGTCCTTCGGGGTTAAATCAGCCCCAGCATTTT | CATRPSGLNQPQHF
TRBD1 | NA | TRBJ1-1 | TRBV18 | TGTGCCAGCTCACCACGACAGGGGCACACTGAAGCTTTCTTT | CASSPRQGHTEAFF
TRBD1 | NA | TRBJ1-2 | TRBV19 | TGTGCCAGTAGCCACGGGACAGCTAACTATGGCTACACCTTC | CASSHGTANYGYTF
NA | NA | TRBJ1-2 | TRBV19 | TGTGCCAGTGGGACGAGGGGGTTCTATGGCTACACCTTC | CASGTRGFYGYTF
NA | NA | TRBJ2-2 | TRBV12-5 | TGTGCTAGTGGCGAGAAATTGGGCGGACTAAACACCGGGGAGCTGTTTTTT | CASGEKLGGLNTGELFF
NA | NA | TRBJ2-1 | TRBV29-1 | TGCAGCGTTCCAGCGGACTCCTACAATGAGCAGTTCTTC | CSVPADSYNEQFF
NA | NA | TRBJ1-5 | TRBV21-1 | TGTGCCAGCAGCTCAGATACCGGGGATCAGCCCCAGCATTTT | CASSSDTGDQPQHF
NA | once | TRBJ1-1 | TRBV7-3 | TGTGCCAGCAGCTTAATGGCCAGGGCGGGAACTGAAGCTTTCTTT | CASSLMARAGTEAFF
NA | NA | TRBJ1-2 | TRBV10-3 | TGTGCCATCAGTGAGAAGGACTCGAAGGGGTATGGCTACACCTTC | CAISEKDSKGYGYTF